This TCR beta chain was sequenced during a study of patients and donors after allogeneic stem cell transplantation. This CDR3 has 15 amino acids. Germline V lookup: CDR1 SEHNR, CDR2 FQNEAQ (reference sequence). V was cut by 1 base and J by 6 bases, with 12 bases left in between. In TCRdb, the RT-PCR reads were re-called with MiXCR into one record per CDR3 protein. The sample has around 150,000 distinct CDR3 sequences, 30% to 45% seen once; the top ten hold 50%. The sequencing input was blood, either unsorted or a sorted T cell fraction (not recorded which). The chain couples TRBV7-9 to TRBJ2-2; D not certain. This TCR derives from a human donor who was either an allogeneic HSCT recipient or a stem cell or donor lymphocyte infusion donor (not recorded which). It is not recorded whose cells these are; they may come from a transplant donor. CDR3 DNA sequence: TGTGCCAGCAGCTTAGTCGACCCGACACCCGGGGAGCTGTTTTTT. This gives the protein CASSLVDPTPGELFF.